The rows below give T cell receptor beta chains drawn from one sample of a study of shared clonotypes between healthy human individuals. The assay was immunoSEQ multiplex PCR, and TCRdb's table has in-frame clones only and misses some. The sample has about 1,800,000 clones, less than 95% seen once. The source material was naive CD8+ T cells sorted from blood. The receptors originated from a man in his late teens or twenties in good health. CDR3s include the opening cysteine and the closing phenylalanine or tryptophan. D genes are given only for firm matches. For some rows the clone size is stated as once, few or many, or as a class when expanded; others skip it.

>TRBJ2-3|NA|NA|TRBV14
CASSQEWPPFTDTQYF
TGTGCCAGCAGCCAAGAGTGGCCTCCCTTCACAGATACGCAGTATTTT
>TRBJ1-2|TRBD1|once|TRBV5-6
CASSSTGFGYTF
TGTGCCAGCAGCTCGACAGGGTTTGGCTACACCTTC
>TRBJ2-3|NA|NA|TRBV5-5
CASSLEHPGDTQYF
TGTGCCAGCAGCTTGGAGCACCCTGGGGATACGCAGTATTTT
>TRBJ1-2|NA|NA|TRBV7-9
CASSAGTLSRKVRDTF
TGTGCCAGCAGCGCCGGAACCTTAAGCCGGAAAGTGCGTGACACCTTC
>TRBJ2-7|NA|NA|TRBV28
CASSLPDISYEQYF
TGTGCCAGCAGTCTTCCGGACATCTCCTACGAGCAGTACTTC
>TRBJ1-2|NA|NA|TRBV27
CASSPDSGTDSYGYTF
TGTGCCAGCAGTCCGGACTCCGGGACGGATTCTTATGGCTACACCTTC
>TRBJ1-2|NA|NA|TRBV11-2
CASSLEWVATSPYGYTF
TGTGCCAGCAGCTTAGAATGGGTGGCCACATCCCCCTATGGCTACACCTTC
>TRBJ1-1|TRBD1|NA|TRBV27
CASSAGTGLPEAFF
TGTGCCAGCAGTGCCGGGACAGGGCTTCCTGAAGCTTTCTTT
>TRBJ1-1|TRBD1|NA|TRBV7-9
CASSLPGGPEAFF
TGTGCCAGCAGCTTACCAGGGGGCCCTGAAGCTTTCTTT
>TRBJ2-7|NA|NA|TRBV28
CASSLPVDIAYEQYF
TGTGCCAGCAGTTTACCCGTGGACATAGCCTACGAGCAGTACTTC
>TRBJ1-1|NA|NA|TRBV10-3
CAIRTDTNTEAFF
TGTGCCATTAGGACGGACACAAACACTGAAGCTTTCTTT
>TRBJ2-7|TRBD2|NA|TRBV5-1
CASSLGLAGSSYEQYF
TGCGCCAGCAGCTTGGGACTAGCGGGGAGCTCCTACGAGCAGTACTTC
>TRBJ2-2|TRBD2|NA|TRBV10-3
CAISSYPGLAGSTTGELFF
TGTGCCATCAGTAGCTACCCGGGACTAGCGGGGTCAACCACCGGGGAGCTGTTTTTT
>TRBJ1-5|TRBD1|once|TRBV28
CASSKSYRGDQPQHF
TGTGCCAGCAGCAAATCCTACAGGGGCGATCAGCCCCAGCATTTT
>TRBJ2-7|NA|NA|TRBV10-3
CAISEWLADSAYF
TGTGCCATCAGTGAATGGTTGGCAGACTCGGCGTACTTC
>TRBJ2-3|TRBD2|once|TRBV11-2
CASSTSGGNTDTQYF
TGTGCCAGCAGCACTAGCGGGGGGAACACAGATACGCAGTATTTT
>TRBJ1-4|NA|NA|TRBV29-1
CSAAWDNEKLFF
TGCAGCGCCGCGTGGGATAATGAAAAACTGTTTTTT
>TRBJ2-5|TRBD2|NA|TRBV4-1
CASSSHLTSGGAVRETQYF
TGCGCCAGCAGCTCACACCTAACTAGCGGGGGGGCCGTAAGGGAGACCCAGTACTTC
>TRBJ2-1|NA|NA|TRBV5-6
CASSPPGGAYNEQFF
TGTGCCAGCAGCCCTCCAGGGGGGGCCTACAATGAGCAGTTCTTC
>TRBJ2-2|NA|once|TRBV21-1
CRRPVTGWTGELFF
TGTCGCAGGCCGGTTACGGGTTGGACCGGGGAGCTGTTTTTT
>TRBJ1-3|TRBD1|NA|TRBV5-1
CASSLGQPTQGSGNTIYF
TGCGCCAGCAGCCTGGGACAGCCCACGCAGGGCTCTGGAAACACCATATATTTT
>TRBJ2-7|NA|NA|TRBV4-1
CASSQPDITYEQYF
TGCGCCAGCAGCCAACCAGACATCACCTACGAGCAGTACTTC
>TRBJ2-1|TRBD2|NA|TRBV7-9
CASRASGNEQFF
TGTGCCAGCAGGGCTAGCGGGAATGAGCAGTTCTTC
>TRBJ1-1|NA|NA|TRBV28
CASSVRGNTEAFF
TGTGCCAGCAGTGTCAGGGGCAACACTGAAGCTTTCTTT
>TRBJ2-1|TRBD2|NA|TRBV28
CASDGRGGGDEQFF
TGTGCCAGCGACGGGCGGGGGGGAGGCGATGAGCAGTTCTTC
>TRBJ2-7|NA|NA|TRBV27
CASSLLGREQYF
TGTGCCAGCAGTTTACTGGGACGCGAGCAGTACTTC
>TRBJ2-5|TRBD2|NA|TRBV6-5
CASSYRTSGPQYF
TGTGCCAGCAGTTACCGTACTAGCGGTCCCCAGTACTTC
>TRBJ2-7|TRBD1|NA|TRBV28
CASSFSGTGDINGSF
TGTGCCAGCAGTTTCTCCGGGACAGGGGACATTAACGGGTCCTTC
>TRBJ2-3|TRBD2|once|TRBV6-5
CASGLAGGIDTQYF
TGTGCCAGCGGTCTAGCGGGGGGTATAGATACGCAGTATTTT
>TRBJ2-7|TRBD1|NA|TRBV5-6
CASSWVGTGGVDEQYF
TGTGCCAGCAGCTGGGTGGGGACAGGGGGCGTGGACGAGCAGTACTTC
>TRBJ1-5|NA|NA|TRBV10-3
CAISESANQPQHF
TGTGCCATCAGTGAGTCAGCCAATCAGCCCCAGCATTTT
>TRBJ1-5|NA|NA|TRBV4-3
CASSQEWDENQPQHF
TGCGCCAGCAGCCAAGAGTGGGACGAGAATCAGCCCCAGCATTTT
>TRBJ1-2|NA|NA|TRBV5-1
CASSLGDRYGYTF
TGCGCCAGCAGCTTGGGAGACAGATATGGCTACACCTTC
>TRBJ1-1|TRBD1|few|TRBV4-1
CASSQDGQGFGAFF
TGCGCCAGCAGCCAAGACGGACAGGGATTTGGAGCTTTCTTT
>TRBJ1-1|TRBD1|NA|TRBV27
CASSWTGGYTEAFF
TGTGCCAGCAGTTGGACAGGGGGGTACACTGAAGCTTTCTTT
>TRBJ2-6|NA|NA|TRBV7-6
CASSLAGVGANVLTF
TGTGCCAGCAGCCTTGCAGGGGTTGGGGCCAACGTCCTGACTTTC
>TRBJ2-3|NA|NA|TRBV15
CATSRAWGTIGTDTQYF
TGTGCCACCAGCAGAGCGTGGGGTACCATAGGGACAGATACGCAGTATTTT
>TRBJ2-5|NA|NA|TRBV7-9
CASSPTGPETQYF
TGTGCCAGCAGCCCCACAGGGCCAGAGACCCAGTACTTC
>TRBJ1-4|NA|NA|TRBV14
CASSQDTTGHEKLFF
TGTGCCAGCAGCCAAGATACGACAGGACATGAAAAACTGTTTTTT
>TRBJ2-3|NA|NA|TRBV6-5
CASSYSGGLDTQYF
TGTGCCAGCAGTTACTCGGGGGGTTTAGATACGCAGTATTTT
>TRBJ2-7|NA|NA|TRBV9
CASSVGGRGYEQYF
TGTGCCAGCAGCGTGGGGGGGCGAGGCTACGAGCAGTACTTC
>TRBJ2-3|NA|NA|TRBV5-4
CASSLGRLDTQYF
TGTGCCAGCAGCTTGGGAAGGTTAGATACGCAGTATTTT
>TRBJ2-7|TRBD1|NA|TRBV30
CAWSKRVTGTAYEQYF
TGTGCCTGGAGTAAACGAGTCACAGGGACAGCCTACGAGCAGTACTTC
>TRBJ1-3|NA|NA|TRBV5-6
CASSLGTVAGNTIYF
TGTGCCAGCAGCTTGGGGACAGTAGCTGGAAACACCATATATTTT
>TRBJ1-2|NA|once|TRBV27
CASSTDVDYGYTF
TGTGCCAGCAGCACGGACGTTGACTATGGCTACACCTTC
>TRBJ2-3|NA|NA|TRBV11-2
CASSPDGDTQYF
TGTGCCAGCAGCCCGGATGGCGATACGCAGTATTTT
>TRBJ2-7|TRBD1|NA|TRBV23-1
CASSQSQGAYEQYF
TGCGCCAGCAGTCAAAGCCAGGGGGCTTACGAGCAGTACTTC